The 12 T cell receptor beta chains given below trace back to one sample, sequenced in a study of Tregs in tolerant kidney transplant recipients. Produced via immunoSEQ multiplex PCR; TCRdb's table is partial and in-frame only. The table records some 88,000 clones, roughly nine tenths of them present only once. The source material was CD8+ T cells from blood. These receptors originate from a human donor in good health.

This clone appeared once. The rearrangement uses TRBV13 and TRBJ1-1; D remains unclear. V shed 1 base and J shed 1 base, with 10 bases lying between them. The CDR3 totals 15 residues. Germline V gene data show CDR1 as PRHDT and CDR2 as FYEKMQ (reference sequence). The CDR3 sequence: CASSLEGSENTEAFF. CDR3 nucleotides: TGTGCCAGCAGCTTAGAAGGGTCGGAGAACACTGAAGCTTTCTTT.

V gene TRBV27 combines with J gene TRBJ2-3; D perhaps matches TRBD2 (5 bases). V lost 2 bases and J 2 bases, leaving 8 bases between the germline ends. The CDR3 totals 14 residues. Germline V lookup: CDR1 MNHEY, CDR2 SMNVEV (reference sequence). In DNA, the CDR3 is TGTGCCAGCAGTTTAGTGGGAGCCACAGATACGCAGTATTTT. It is translated as CASSLVGATDTQYF.

V usage is TRBV27 and J usage is TRBJ1-1, with 8 nucleotides matching TRBD1. Germline V CDR1 and CDR2: MNHEY, SMNVEV (reference sequence). With 5 bases clipped from V and 3 bases from J, the junction kept 11 bases outside the gene matches. This CDR3 is built from 16 residues. For the CDR3, the DNA is TGTGCCAGCAGTCCCTCAGGGGGCGAAGTTTACACTGAAGCTTTCTTT. Encoded protein: CASSPSGGEVYTEAFF.

The J gene is TRBJ1-6, the V gene TRBV5-1; D call uncertain. The germline V and J ends were trimmed by 0 bases and 1 base, with 11 bases remaining between them. This CDR3 has 17 amino acids. Germline assignment: CDR1 SGHRS and CDR2 YFSETQ. CDR3 protein: CASSLEVSRSYNSPLHF. In DNA form, the CDR3 reads TGCGCCAGCAGCTTGGAGGTCAGTCGATCCTATAATTCACCCCTCCACTTT.

The rearrangement links TRBV7-9 to TRBJ2-3; 14 bases line up with TRBD2. The CDR3 is 18 amino acids. Unmatched junction bases numbered 6, after V lost 4 bases and J lost 0 bases. The germline gives CDR1 SEHNR, CDR2 FQNEAQ (reference sequence). The CDR3 sequence is CASSSPGLAGESTDTQYF. CDR3 bases: TGTGCCAGCAGCTCCCCGGGACTAGCGGGGGAGAGCACAGATACGCAGTATTTT.

This sequence joins TRBV30 and TRBJ1-6; 10 bases are shared with TRBD1. The CDR3 is 15 amino acids. The germline gives CDR1 GTSNPN, CDR2 SVGIG (reference sequence). Trimming cost V 3 bases and J 10 bases; bases outside gene matches: 9. For the CDR3, the DNA is TGTGCCTGGAGCATACTTGGACAGGGGGAATCACCCCTCCACTTT. This gives the protein CAWSILGQGESPLHF.

This sequence joins TRBV5-1 and TRBJ2-1; 13 bases align to TRBD2. CDR3 length equals 15 residues. Germline V gene sequence: CDR1 SGHRS, CDR2 YFSETQ. With 4 bases clipped from V and 4 bases from J, the junction kept 2 bases outside the gene matches. This chain's CDR3 is CASSPLAGGYNEQFF. CDR3 DNA sequence: TGCGCCAGCAGCCCACTAGCGGGGGGGTACAATGAGCAGTTCTTC.

The chain recombines TRBV27 with TRBJ2-7, with 8 bases lining up with TRBD1. The CDR3 sequence is 14 residues long. Trimming removed 3 bases from V and 4 bases from J; junction bases left unmatched: 5. Per germline, CDR1 MNHEY and CDR2 SMNVEV (reference sequence). CDR3 DNA: TGTGCCAGCAGTTTTGGACAGGGACGGTACGAGCAGTACTTC. Encoded protein: CASSFGQGRYEQYF.

In this sample, this clone turned up once. V gene TRBV7-6 combines with J gene TRBJ2-5; 7 nucleotides line up with TRBD1. After removal of 4 bases from V and 2 bases from J, the junction contained 7 bases not matched to a gene. Per the germline V gene, CDR1 is SGHVS and CDR2 is FNYEAQ. This CDR3 is 15 amino acids long. CDR3 sequence (DNA): TGTGCCAGCAGCTGCCCTCCCAGGGGGCAAGAGACCCAGTACTTC. Residues: CASSCPPRGQETQYF.

The V and J genes are TRBV11-2 and TRBJ1-1, with D uncertain. V was cut by 5 bases and J by 1 base, with 17 bases left in between. From germline, CDR1 is SGHAT and CDR2 FQNNGV. This CDR3 is built from 16 residues. The CDR3 loop reads CASSPSRAHTNTEAFF. The CDR3 nucleotides are TGTGCCAGCAGCCCCTCCCGAGCGCACACGAACACTGAAGCTTTCTTT. The variable domain in full, with the rest retrieved from reference TRBV11-2 and TRBJ1-1, is EAGVAQSPRYKIIEKRQSVAFWCNPISGHATLYWYQQILGQGPKLLIQFQNNGVVDDSQLPKDRFSAERLKGVDSTLKIQPAKLEDSAVYLCASSPSRAHTNTEAFFGQGTRLTVV.

This chain uses TRBV7-6 with TRBJ2-7; TRBD1 matches at 11 bases. Germline V gene data show CDR1 as SGHVS and CDR2 as FNYEAQ. After removal of 5 bases from V and 2 bases from J, the junction contained 5 bases not matched to a gene. This CDR3 spans 15 amino acids. This chain's CDR3 is CASSPSGQGAYEQYF. The CDR3 coding sequence is TGTGCCAGCAGCCCCTCGGGACAGGGGGCCTACGAGCAGTACTTC.

The V call is TRBV19, the J call TRBJ2-7; either TRBD1 or TRBD2 may supply D (5 bases each). Deletions cut 4 bases from V and 7 bases from J, with 14 bases between. The CDR3 has 13 amino acids. Germline assignment: CDR1 LNHDA and CDR2 SQIVND (reference sequence). In DNA, the CDR3 is TGTGCCAGTAGTACTGCGATCTGGGGGGAGCAGTACTTC. It codes for CASSTAIWGEQYF.